This is a list of T cell receptor beta chains from one sample in a study of blood T cell repertoires in COVID-19. The data were produced by immunoSEQ multiplex PCR, yet TCRdb's version contains in-frame clones alone and is incomplete. The table includes 90,000 or so clones, 75% to 90% detected once. The specimen sequenced was peripheral blood. These receptors all stem from a human donor in a cohort sampled during active COVID-19. CDR3s include the opening cysteine and the closing phenylalanine or tryptophan. D genes are given only for firm matches. Clone size is not always given. Where it is, it says once, few, many or a class for expanded clones.

>TRBV5-1|TRBJ2-6|NA|NA
TGCGCCAGCAGCTTGGGCGACAGACTCTGGGCCAACGTCCTGACTTTC
CASSLGDRLWANVLTF
>TRBV10-1|TRBJ2-7|NA|TRBD1
TGCGCCAGCAGTCTCCCCTGGGACAGCGTCCATGCTTCCTACGAGCAGTACTTC
CASSLPWDSVHASYEQYF
>TRBV5-1|TRBJ2-7|NA|NA
TGCGCCAGCAGCTTGACGGGGTACGAGCAGTACTTC
CASSLTGYEQYF
>TRBV5-4|TRBJ1-2|NA|NA
TGTGCCAGCAGCACAGGACAGCCAACAGCTAACTATGGCTACACCTTC
CASSTGQPTANYGYTF
>TRBV25-1|TRBJ1-2|NA|NA
TGTGCCAGCAGTGAATACCCTAGGGAGGAGATGGCCCATGGCTACACCTTC
CASSEYPREEMAHGYTF
>TRBV5-1|TRBJ1-1|NA|TRBD1
TGCGCCAGCGCACAGGGGTCTGAAGCTTTCTTT
CASAQGSEAFF
>TRBV5-5|TRBJ1-5|NA|NA
TGTGCCAGCAGCTTAGTCCCCGACGAGGGTGGGCATCAGCCCCAGCATTTT
CASSLVPDEGGHQPQHF
>TRBV28|TRBJ2-7|NA|TRBD1
TGTGCCAGCAGTGGGACAGGGGAAGCCTACGAGCAGTACTTC
CASSGTGEAYEQYF
>TRBV5-1|TRBJ2-7|NA|NA
TGCGCCAGCAGCTCAGAGACAGACGAGCAGTACTTC
CASSSETDEQYF
>TRBV21-1|TRBJ1-1|once|NA
TGTGCCAGCAGCACAGGGACTGGGGCCACTGAAGCTTTCTTT
CASSTGTGATEAFF
>TRBV7-6|TRBJ2-2|NA|NA
TGTGCCAGCAGGCTTAGTGTGAGCGGGGAGCTGTTTTTT
CASRLSVSGELFF
>TRBV6-6|TRBJ1-5|NA|NA
TGTGCCAGCAGCAGCCACAGGGTACAGCAGCCCCAGCATTTT
CASSSHRVQQPQHF
>TRBV9|TRBJ2-3|NA|TRBD2
TGTGCCAGCAGCCCAAGACTAGCGGGAGCAGATACGCAGTATTTT
CASSPRLAGADTQYF
>TRBV7-9|TRBJ1-2|NA|NA
TGTGCCAGCAGCTTGGGATCGGGGTATGGCTACACCTTC
CASSLGSGYGYTF
>TRBV5-1|TRBJ1-5|NA|TRBD1
TGCGCCAGCCGGCCAGGGGGAGGCAATCAGCCCCAGCATTTT
CASRPGGGNQPQHF
>TRBV18|TRBJ2-7|NA|TRBD2
TGTGCCAGCTCACAAGGGACTAGCGGGAGGAACGAGCAGTACTTC
CASSQGTSGRNEQYF
>TRBV18|TRBJ1-2|NA|NA
TGTGCCAGCTCCCCCCGCAGGGATTATGGCTACACCTTC
CASSPRRDYGYTF
>TRBV28|TRBJ2-1|NA|TRBD2
TGTGCCAGCAGTTTCCCGACTAGCGGGAGAGACAATGAGCAGTTCTTC
CASSFPTSGRDNEQFF
>TRBV6-5|TRBJ2-1|NA|TRBD2
TGTGCCAGCAGTTACTCTTCAAGCGGGAGTTACAATGAGCAGTTCTTC
CASSYSSSGSYNEQFF
>TRBV7-2|TRBJ2-1|NA|NA
TGTGCCAGCAGCTTAGCCTCCCGGGAGCAGTTCTTC
CASSLASREQFF
>TRBV7-6|TRBJ1-5|few|NA
TGTGCCAGCAGCGTTGGCTCGGGGGGCAATCAGCCCCAGCATTTT
CASSVGSGGNQPQHF
>TRBV19|TRBJ2-1|NA|NA
TGTGCCAGTAGTACATCAGCGGGCCTCTACAATGAGCAGTTCTTC
CASSTSAGLYNEQFF
>TRBV7-7|TRBJ2-2|NA|NA
TGTGCCAGCAGCTTGTCCAGGGTCCTTGGGGACACCGGGGAGCTGTTTTTT
CASSLSRVLGDTGELFF
>TRBV15|TRBJ2-7|NA|TRBD2
TGTGCCACCAGCAGAGGGGAAGCGGGAGGCCAGGGCGAGCAGTACTTC
CATSRGEAGGQGEQYF
>TRBV5-6|TRBJ2-1|once|NA
TGTGCCAGCAGCTTGAAACGAGGGTTCGGCTACAATGAGCAGTTCTTC
CASSLKRGFGYNEQFF
>TRBV28|TRBJ2-7|NA|NA
TGTGCCAGCAGCTCAGGGGTAAAGGCCTACGAGCAGTACTTC
CASSSGVKAYEQYF
>TRBV7-2|TRBJ2-1|NA|NA
TGTGCCAGCAGCCCCGGGTCGATCGGGTACAATGAGCAGTTCTTC
CASSPGSIGYNEQFF
>TRBV19|TRBJ1-5|NA|NA
TGTGCCAGTAGCCGGGGCGGGAGAGGGGACGTTTGGAATCAGCCCCAGCATTTT
CASSRGGRGDVWNQPQHF